Reported below is one T cell receptor (beta chain). What it binds is unknown. The study sorted every CD8+ T cell subset in triplicate at about 270,000 cells each. This record comes from a study of CXCR3-negative and CXCR3-positive naive CD8 T cells. Study results and limitations: Sequencing showed both naive subsets with comparably high diversity, and memory CD8+ cells much lower. Unlike memory cells, which differed, naive CXCR3-negative and CXCR3-positive cells had similar TRBV-TRBJ usage. Higher TRB CDR3 hydrophobicity marked CXCR3-positive naive cells relative to CXCR3-negative naive cells.

All TRB cDNA libraries came from 5' RACE performed with UMI labels. TCRdb re-called the 5' RACE reads and shows each CDR3 protein once, DNA omitted. The table for this sample gives around 63,000 distinct CDR3 sequences. Germline-derived CDR1 and CDR2 are LNHDA and SQIVND (reference sequence). This CDR3 has 13 amino acids. The sample comprised naive CXCR3+ CD8+ T cells from blood. Subset meaning: CD45RO-CCR7+CD27+CD95- naive CD8+ T cells expressing CXCR3 (TNR3+). This rearrangement joins TRBV19 to TRBJ1-3. This receptor was taken from a human donor in good health. Some clones in this sample may be carry-over from other donors' samples. The CDR3 is CASSENSGNTIYF.